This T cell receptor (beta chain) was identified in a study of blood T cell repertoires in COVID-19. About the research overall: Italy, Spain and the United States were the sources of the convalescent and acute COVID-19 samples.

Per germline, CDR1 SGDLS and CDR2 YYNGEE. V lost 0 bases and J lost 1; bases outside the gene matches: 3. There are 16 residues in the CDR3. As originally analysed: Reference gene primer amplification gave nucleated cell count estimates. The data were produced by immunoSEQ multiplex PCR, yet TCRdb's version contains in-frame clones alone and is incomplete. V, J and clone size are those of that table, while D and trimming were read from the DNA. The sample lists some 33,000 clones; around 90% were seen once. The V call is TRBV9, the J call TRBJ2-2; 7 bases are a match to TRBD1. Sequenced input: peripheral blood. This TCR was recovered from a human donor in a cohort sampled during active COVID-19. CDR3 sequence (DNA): TGTGCCAGCAGCGTAGGGCACAGGGGGAACACCGGGGAGCTGTTTTTT. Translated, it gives CASSVGHRGNTGELFF.